What follows describes a single TCR beta chain. These data are taken from a study of response to subunit inactivated influenza vaccine. TCRdb recomputed calls from the RT-PCR reads with MiXCR, one row per CDR3 protein. The sample contains some 570,000 distinct CDR3 sequences, about 11% of which appear only once. The CDR3 spans 17 residues. The germline gives CDR1 SGHAT, CDR2 FQNNGV. V was shortened by 1 base and J by 3 bases, with 16 bases between the two germline ends. These data were also filed under a second study, of T cells expressing NK-cell markers. From that paper: Template switching by 5'RACE with UMIs generated the TCR beta cDNA. An anti-gamma-delta TCR antibody restricted sorting to alpha-beta TCR T cells in several experiments.

The origin of this receptor is a man aged 50 to 59 who received an inactivated influenza vaccine. The rearrangement links TRBV11-2 to TRBJ2-1; perhaps D is TRBD1 or TRBD2 (5 bases each). Sequencing used PBMCs from blood, obtained on the day of vaccination. This CDR3 is CASSLGVLRGYYNEQFF. CDR3 sequence (DNA): TGTGCCAGCAGCTTAGGGGTATTGAGGGGTTACTACAATGAGCAGTTCTTC.